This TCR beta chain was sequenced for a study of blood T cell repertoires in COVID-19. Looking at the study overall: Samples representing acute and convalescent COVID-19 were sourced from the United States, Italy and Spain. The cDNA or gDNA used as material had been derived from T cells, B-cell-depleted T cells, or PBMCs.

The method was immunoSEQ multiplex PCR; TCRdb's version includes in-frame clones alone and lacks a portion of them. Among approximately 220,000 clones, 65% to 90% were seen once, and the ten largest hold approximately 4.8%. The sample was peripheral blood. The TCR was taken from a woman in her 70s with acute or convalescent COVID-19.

CDR3 sequence reads: CASSLGGQTSPLHF. DNA for the CDR3: TGTGCCAGCAGCTTGGGGGGACAGACGTCACCCCTCCACTTT. The chain links TRBV5-4 to TRBJ1-6; 7 positions match TRBD1. After removal of 0 bases from V and 10 bases from J, the junction contained 4 bases not matched to a gene. The length of the CDR3 is 14 residues. Germline lookup yields CDR1 SGHNT and CDR2 YYREEE (reference sequence).